Following are 21 T cell receptor beta chains from one sample sequenced in a study of radiation and T cells in renal cell carcinoma. Documented time point: baseline pretreatment blood. Treatment in this sample: 15 Gy SBRT to primary tumor, nephrectomy 4 weeks later. Using immunoSEQ multiplex PCR, the repertoire was profiled, and TCRdb retains in-frame clones only, with some absent. In the table there are more than 140,000 clones, 70% to 90% of which are singletons. This material consisted of blood, taken from a patient whose treatment included radiotherapy and nephrectomy. The receptors derive from a woman between 50 and 59 years old with renal cell carcinoma.

The V gene is TRBV7-2, the J gene TRBJ1-1; 7 bases align to TRBD1. Germline CDR1 is SGHTA and CDR2 is FQGNSA. The ends lost 4 bases at V and 1 base at J; junction bases unmatched: 9. The CDR3 loop spans 16 amino acids. The CDR3 DNA sequence: TGTGCCAGCAGCTCAAGACAGGGAGGAAGGAACACTGAAGCTTTCTTT. Translated, it gives CASSSRQGGRNTEAFF.

The chain has TRBV2 and TRBJ1-5, with D hard to call. Germline assignment: CDR1 SNHLY and CDR2 FYNNEI. V lost 5 bases and J 7 bases, leaving 9 bases between the germline ends. The CDR3 runs to 12 residues. This CDR3 reads CASSPTSQPQHF. CDR3 DNA sequence: TGTGCCAGCAGTCCTACATCCCAGCCCCAGCATTTT.

Only one count was recorded for this clone. V and J are TRBV5-6 and TRBJ2-1, with 13 nucleotides matching TRBD2. The V gene end was trimmed by 4 bases and the J gene end by 16 bases; junction bases not matched to a gene: 11. The CDR3 is 14 residues long. Germline V lookup: CDR1 SGHDT, CDR2 YYEEEE. CDR3 DNA: TGTGCCAGCAGCGAACTAGCGGGAGGGCCGGGGGATTTCTTC. It encodes CASSELAGGPGDFF.

The chain combines TRBV29-1 with TRBJ2-5; a possible D gene is TRBD2 (7 bases). Germline lookup yields CDR1 SQVTM and CDR2 ANQGSEA. The CDR3 consists of 14 residues. V lost 4 bases to trimming and J lost 2 bases, with 14 bases between them. The chain's CDR3 is CSVGRGATQETQYF. CDR3 sequence (DNA): TGCAGCGTTGGTCGGGGGGCGACACAAGAGACCCAGTACTTC.

The chain couples TRBV5-4 to TRBJ2-7, with 10 bases that match TRBD2. Germline loops: CDR1 SGHNT, CDR2 YYREEE (reference sequence). The CDR3 totals 14 residues. V trimming: 3 bases; J trimming: 6 bases; junction bases outside the gene matches: 6. In DNA form, the CDR3 reads TGTGCCAGCAGCTCCGGGACTAGCGATATCGAGCAGTACTTC. It specifies CASSSGTSDIEQYF. The whole variable domain, remainder taken from reference TRBV5-4 and TRBJ2-7, is ETGVTQSPTHLIKTRGQQVTLRCSSQSGHNTVSWYQQALGQGPQFIFQYYREEENGRGNFPPRFSGLQFPNYSSELNVNALELDDSALYLCASSSGTSDIEQYFGPGTRLTVT.

The V gene is TRBV25-1, the J gene TRBJ2-1, with 10 bases aligning to TRBD2. The CDR3 consists of 15 residues. Germline V lookup: CDR1 MGHDK, CDR2 SYGVNS. Trimming at V came to 6 bases and at J to 6 bases, leaving 8 bases not matched to a gene. CDR3 bases: TGTGCCAGCAGGATAGGGACTAGCGCAGGCAATGAGCAGTTCTTC. It codes for CASRIGTSAGNEQFF.

This clone showed up just a few times. The rearrangement uses TRBV2 and TRBJ1-1; D is unclear. The germline V and J ends were trimmed by 7 bases and 0 bases, with 9 bases remaining between them. This CDR3 has 13 amino acids. Per the germline V gene, CDR1 is SNHLY and CDR2 is FYNNEI. The CDR3 spells CASKGPMNTEAFF. The CDR3 DNA reads TGTGCCAGCAAGGGCCCTATGAACACTGAAGCTTTCTTT.

This clone was picked up one time. The chain couples TRBV5-6 to TRBJ2-3, with a weak D call TRBD2 (6 bases). The CDR3 runs to 13 residues. The germline V gene has CDR1 SGHDT and CDR2 YYEEEE. V was trimmed by 1 base and J by 9 bases, leaving 12 bases between them. The CDR3 loop reads CASSLKGRQTQYF. CDR3 sequence (DNA): TGTGCCAGCAGCTTGAAGGGGAGGCAAACGCAGTATTTT.

This chain uses TRBV30 with TRBJ1-2, with D perhaps matching TRBD1 (6 bases). From germline, CDR1 is GTSNPN and CDR2 SVGIG (reference sequence). This CDR3 contains 14 residues. V dropped 0 bases and J dropped 4 bases, with 12 bases sitting between them. The CDR3 sequence is CAWSVMGAGYGYTF. DNA for the CDR3: TGTGCCTGGAGTGTAATGGGGGCCGGCTATGGCTACACCTTC.

The CDR3 is CASSANSEYEQYF. For the CDR3, the DNA is TGTGCCAGCAGCGCTAATTCAGAGTACGAGCAGTACTTC. V is TRBV9 and J is TRBJ2-7; D is uncertain. The CDR3 is 13 amino acids. V gave up 3 bases and J gave up 4 bases, with 11 bases separating them. Germline V gene sequence: CDR1 SGDLS, CDR2 YYNGEE.

The V and J genes are TRBV7-2 and TRBJ1-3; TRBD1 aligns across 9 bases. The CDR3 is 16 residues long. Germline V gives CDR1 SGHTA, CDR2 FQGNSA. The V and J ends lost 5 bases and 0 bases, in that order; junction bases with no gene match: 5. CDR3 region: CASSVQGASSGNTIYF. The CDR3 coding sequence is TGTGCCAGCAGCGTACAGGGGGCCTCCTCTGGAAACACCATATATTTT.

The chain recombines TRBV7-2 with TRBJ2-3; 12 bases are shared with TRBD2. J was trimmed by 1 base and V by 2 bases; bases with no gene match: 7. Germline values: CDR1 SGHTA, CDR2 FQGNSA. The length of the CDR3 is 18 residues. In DNA, the CDR3 is TGTGCCAGCAGCTTACAGACTAGCGGGAGTGCTGGCACAGATACGCAGTATTTT. Its protein product is CASSLQTSGSAGTDTQYF.

The rearrangement uses TRBV4-1 and TRBJ1-2, with D hard to call. Germline CDR1 and CDR2: MGHRA and YSYEKL. CDR3 length: 14 amino acids. Trimming took 0 bases from V and 8 from J, leaving 13 bases between them. The CDR3, as DNA: TGCGCCAGCAGCCAAGAAACCTTACTTAGGGGCTACACCTTC. Its translation is CASSQETLLRGYTF.

CDR3 protein: CASSMDRGNYGYTF. CDR3 bases: TGTGCCAGTAGTATGGACAGGGGAAACTATGGCTACACCTTC. The chain combines TRBV19 with TRBJ1-2; TRBD1 matches 9 bases. Looked up from germline, CDR1 is LNHDA and CDR2 is SQIVND (reference sequence). V gave up 3 bases and J gave up 2 bases; unmatched junction bases: 1. The CDR3 totals 14 residues.

V gene TRBV6-5 combines with J gene TRBJ2-7, with D tentatively TRBD1 or TRBD2 (5 bases each). Germline V gene sequence: CDR1 MNHEY, CDR2 SVGAGI. Trimming took 2 bases from V and 6 from J, leaving 17 bases between them. The CDR3 length is 15 residues. This CDR3 is CASSYKGSGGGEQYF. The CDR3 DNA reads TGTGCCAGCAGTTACAAGGGGTCTGGCGGAGGCGAGCAGTACTTC.

The CDR3 protein is CASSPRQSYNEQFF. The DNA of the CDR3 is TGTGCCAGCAGCCCGAGACAGTCCTACAATGAGCAGTTCTTC. The V gene is TRBV11-1, the J gene TRBJ2-1; D is possibly TRBD1 (5 bases). This CDR3 has 14 amino acids. The V end was cut by 5 bases, the J end by 1 base, with 9 bases between. Germline V lookup: CDR1 SGHAT, CDR2 FQDESV (reference sequence).

This sequence joins TRBV5-6 and TRBJ1-4, with D perhaps TRBD1 (6 bases). V was clipped by 4 bases and J by 4 bases, with 17 bases between them. The CDR3 spans 16 residues. The V gene's germline CDR1 is SGHDT and CDR2 YYEEEE. CDR3 sequence: CASSTYREQGNEKLFF. The CDR3 nucleotides are TGTGCCAGCAGCACCTACAGGGAACAGGGTAATGAAAAACTGTTTTTT. Full variable domain (missing parts from reference TRBV5-6 and TRBJ1-4): DAGVTQSPTHLIKTRGQQVTLRCSPKSGHDTVSWYQQALGQGPQFIFQYYEEEERQRGNFPDRFSGHQFPNYSSELNVNALLLGDSALYLCASSTYREQGNEKLFFGSGTQLSVL.

The chain recombines TRBV4-1 with TRBJ1-2; TRBD1 aligns across 7 bases. Germline lookup yields CDR1 MGHRA and CDR2 YSYEKL. V was clipped by 3 bases and J by 6 bases; unmatched bases: 4. This CDR3 contains 13 residues. The CDR3 protein is CASSQVTGDGYTF. CDR3 sequence (DNA): TGCGCCAGCAGCCAGGTAACAGGGGATGGCTACACCTTC.

The chain has TRBV6-5 and TRBJ2-5; D is ambiguous. Germline CDR1 is MNHEY and CDR2 is SVGAGI. The CDR3 sequence is 16 residues long. V was shortened by 2 bases and J by 1 base, with 14 bases between the two germline ends. CDR3: CASSYGRGRTQETQYF. Here the CDR3 DNA reads TGTGCCAGCAGTTACGGACGAGGACGGACCCAAGAGACCCAGTACTTC.

As DNA, the CDR3 is TGTGCCAGCAGTGTTCTCTCTGGAAACACCATATATTTT. Translation: CASSVLSGNTIYF. This chain uses TRBV2 with TRBJ1-3; D is unresolved. CDR1 and CDR2 from the germline V gene are SNHLY and FYNNEI. Trimming shortened V by 4 bases and J by 0 bases, and 4 bases separated the two germline ends. There are 13 residues in the CDR3.

The J gene is TRBJ1-4, the V gene TRBV21-1. TRBV21-1 is a known pseudogene. The CDR3 runs to 12 residues. The CDR3 DNA follows: TGTGCCAGCAGCAGGGGGTGGGAAAAACTGTTTTTT. It yields the protein CASSRGWEKLFF.